This T cell receptor (beta chain) was documented in a study of blood T cells in healthy people across ages. Next came a second PCR, run for about 7 to 12 cycles, which used a sample-barcoded 5' primer along with a J-beta primer mix. TCRdb processed the 5' RACE reads anew with MiXCR; each CDR3 protein has one entry. The data hold roughly 560,000 distinct CDR3 sequences, with about 24% observed a single time. In addition, the sample was reused for a study of T cells of mothers and their children.

The source of this sequence is a boy between 10 and 17 years old in good health. The sequenced material came from blood.

The CDR3 DNA sequence: TGTGCCAGCAGCCTTGAACAGGGGGCCGAGCAGTACTTC. Translating it yields CASSLEQGAEQYF. The V call is TRBV9, the J call TRBJ2-5; 9 bases are shared with TRBD1. The DNA end is a closer match to TRBJ2-7, so the J assignment may be wrong. The CDR3 sequence is 13 residues long. CDR1 and CDR2 (germline): SGDLS, YYNGEE.